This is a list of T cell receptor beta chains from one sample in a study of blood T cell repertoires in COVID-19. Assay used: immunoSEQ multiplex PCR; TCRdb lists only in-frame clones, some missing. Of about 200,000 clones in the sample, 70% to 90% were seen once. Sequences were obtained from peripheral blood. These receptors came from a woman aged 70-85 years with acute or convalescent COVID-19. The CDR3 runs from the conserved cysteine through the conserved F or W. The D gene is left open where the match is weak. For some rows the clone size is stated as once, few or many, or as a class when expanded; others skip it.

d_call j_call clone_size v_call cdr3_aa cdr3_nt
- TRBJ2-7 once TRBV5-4 CASSLMGAHEQYF TGTGCCAGCAGCTTGATGGGGGCCCACGAGCAGTACTTC
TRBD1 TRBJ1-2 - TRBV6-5 CASSDPGQGVYGYTF TGTGCCAGCAGCGACCCTGGACAGGGTGTCTATGGCTACACCTTC
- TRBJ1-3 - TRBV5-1 CASRELGNTIYF TGCGCCAGCAGAGAGCTTGGAAACACCATATATTTT
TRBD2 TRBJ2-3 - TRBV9 CASSVGLALSTDTQYF TGTGCCAGCAGCGTAGGACTAGCCCTTAGCACAGATACGCAGTATTTT
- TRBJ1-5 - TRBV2 CASSVDSYSNQPQHF TGTGCCAGCAGTGTGGACAGCTATAGCAATCAGCCCCAGCATTTT
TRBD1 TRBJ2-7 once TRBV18 CASSPQRGGTTYEQYF TGTGCCAGCTCACCACAGAGAGGGGGCACGACCTACGAGCAGTACTTC
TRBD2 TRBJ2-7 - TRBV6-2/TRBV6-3 CASSYSGGRDSYEQYF TGTGCCAGCAGTTACTCAGGCGGGAGGGACTCCTACGAGCAGTACTTC
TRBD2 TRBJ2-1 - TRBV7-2 CASSPRASGRARDEQFF TGTGCCAGCAGCCCACGGGCTAGCGGGAGGGCCCGCGATGAGCAGTTCTTC
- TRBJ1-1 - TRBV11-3 CASSRTLNTEAFF TGTGCCAGCAGCCGGACTTTGAACACTGAAGCTTTCTTT
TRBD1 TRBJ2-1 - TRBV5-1 CASSLAGGYGQEEFF TGCGCCAGCAGCTTGGCCGGAGGATATGGACAGGAGGAGTTCTTC
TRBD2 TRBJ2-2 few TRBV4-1 CASSRSGATNTGELFF TGCGCCAGCAGCCGAAGCGGGGCAACAAACACCGGGGAGCTGTTTTTT
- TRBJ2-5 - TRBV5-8 CASSRGWETQYF TGTGCCAGCAGCCGGGGGTGGGAGACCCAGTACTTC
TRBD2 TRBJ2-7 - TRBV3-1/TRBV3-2 CASSYWDAGAYEQYF TGTGCCAGCAGCTATTGGGATGCGGGAGCTTACGAGCAGTACTTC
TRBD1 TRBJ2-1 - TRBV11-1 CASSLTGGAYNEQFF TGTGCCAGCAGCTTAACAGGGGGCGCGTACAATGAGCAGTTCTTC
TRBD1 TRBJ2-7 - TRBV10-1 CPRSRLGQGSEQYF TGCCCCCGCAGCCGCCTCGGACAGGGAAGCGAGCAGTACTTC